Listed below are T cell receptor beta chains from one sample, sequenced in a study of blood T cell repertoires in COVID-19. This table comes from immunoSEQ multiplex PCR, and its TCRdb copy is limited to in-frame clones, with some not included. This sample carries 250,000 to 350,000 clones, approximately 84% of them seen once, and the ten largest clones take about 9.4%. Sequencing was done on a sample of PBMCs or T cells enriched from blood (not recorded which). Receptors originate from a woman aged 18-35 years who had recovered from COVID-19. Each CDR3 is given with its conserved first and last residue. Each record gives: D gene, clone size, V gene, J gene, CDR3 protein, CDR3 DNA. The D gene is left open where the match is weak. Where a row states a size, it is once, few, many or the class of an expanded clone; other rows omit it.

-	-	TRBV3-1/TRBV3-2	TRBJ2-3	CASSQGLHGAQADTQYF	TGTGCCAGCAGCCAAGGACTTCATGGGGCACAGGCAGATACGCAGTATTTT
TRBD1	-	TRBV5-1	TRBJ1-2	CASSSRGVGGYTF	TGCGCCAGCAGCAGCAGGGGGGTTGGAGGCTACACCTTC
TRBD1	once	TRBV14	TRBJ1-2	CASSQGGTVGNYGYTF	TGTGCCAGCAGCCAAGGTGGGACAGTAGGGAACTATGGCTACACCTTC
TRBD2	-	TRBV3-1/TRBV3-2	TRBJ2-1	CASSPGTSGSPPFF	TGTGCCAGCAGCCCTGGGACTAGCGGGAGCCCACCGTTCTTC
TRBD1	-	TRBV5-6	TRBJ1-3	CASSSYGTAYGNTIYF	TGTGCCAGCAGCTCTTACGGGACAGCCTATGGAAACACCATATATTTT
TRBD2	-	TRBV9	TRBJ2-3	CASSVGSAGLAAYTDTQYF	TGTGCCAGCAGCGTAGGGTCCGCGGGACTAGCGGCCTACACAGATACGCAGTATTTT
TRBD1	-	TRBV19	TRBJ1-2	CASSYGQGIGYTF	TGTGCCAGTAGCTACGGACAGGGAATTGGCTACACCTTC
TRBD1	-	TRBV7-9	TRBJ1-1	CASSFGTVLNTEAFF	TGTGCCAGCAGCTTTGGGACAGTCCTGAACACTGAAGCTTTCTTT
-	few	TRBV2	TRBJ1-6	CASSETRQNSPLHF	TGTGCCAGCAGTGAAACACGACAGAATTCACCCCTCCACTTT
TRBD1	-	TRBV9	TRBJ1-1	CASSVDGTGEAFF	TGTGCCAGCAGCGTAGATGGGACAGGTGAAGCTTTCTTT
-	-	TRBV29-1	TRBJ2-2	CSVVGRANTGELFF	TGCAGCGTTGTCGGCAGGGCGAACACCGGGGAGCTGTTTTTT
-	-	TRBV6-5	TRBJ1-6	CASRLQGGSPLHF	TGTGCCAGCAGGCTCCAGGGTGGCTCACCCCTCCACTTT
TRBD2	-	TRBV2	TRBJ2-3	CASSEALSGGPTDTQYF	TGTGCCAGCAGTGAAGCGCTATCGGGGGGACCCACAGATACGCAGTATTTT
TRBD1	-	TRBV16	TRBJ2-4	CASSQSGQGLAKNIQYF	TGTGCCAGCAGCCAATCGGGACAGGGGCTAGCCAAAAACATTCAGTACTTC
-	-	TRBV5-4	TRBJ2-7	CASSLVVGGANEQYF	TGTGCCAGCAGCTTGGTCGTGGGGGGGGCGAACGAGCAGTACTTC
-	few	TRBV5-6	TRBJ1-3	CASSLGTDSGNTIYF	TGTGCCAGCAGCTTGGGGACTGACTCTGGAAACACCATATATTTT
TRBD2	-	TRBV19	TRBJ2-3	CASSIGRGGPDTQYF	TGTGCCAGTAGTATTGGGAGGGGAGGGCCAGATACGCAGTATTTT
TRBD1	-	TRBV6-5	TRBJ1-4	CAIAGTGGEKLFF	TGTGCCATTGCCGGGACAGGGGGAGAAAAACTGTTTTTT
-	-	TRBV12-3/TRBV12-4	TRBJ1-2	CASSITGINGYTF	TGTGCCAGCAGTATAACAGGGATCAATGGCTACACCTTC
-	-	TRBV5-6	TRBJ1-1	CASRMAGNINTEAFF	TGTGCCAGCAGGATGGCCGGGAATATTAACACTGAAGCTTTCTTT
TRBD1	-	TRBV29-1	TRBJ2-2	CSAAQGAWNTGELFF	TGCAGCGCCGCGCAGGGGGCATGGAACACCGGGGAGCTGTTTTTT
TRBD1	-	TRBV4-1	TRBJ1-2	CASSQVMSRGDYGYTF	TGCGCCAGCAGCCAAGTGATGTCCAGGGGGGACTATGGCTACACCTTC